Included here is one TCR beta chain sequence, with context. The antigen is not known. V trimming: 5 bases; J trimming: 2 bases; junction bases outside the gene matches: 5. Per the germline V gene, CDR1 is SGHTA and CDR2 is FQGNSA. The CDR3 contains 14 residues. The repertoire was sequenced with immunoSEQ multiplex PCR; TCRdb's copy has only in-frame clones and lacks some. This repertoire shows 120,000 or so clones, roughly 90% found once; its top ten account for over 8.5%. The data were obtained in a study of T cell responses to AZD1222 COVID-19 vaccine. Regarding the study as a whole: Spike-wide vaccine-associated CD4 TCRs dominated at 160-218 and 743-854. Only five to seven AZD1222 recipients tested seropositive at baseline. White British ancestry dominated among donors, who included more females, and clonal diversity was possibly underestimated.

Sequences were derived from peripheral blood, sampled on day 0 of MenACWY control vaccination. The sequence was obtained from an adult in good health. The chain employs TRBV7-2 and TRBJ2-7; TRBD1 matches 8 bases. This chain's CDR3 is CASSPGTGPYEQYF. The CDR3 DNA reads TGTGCCAGCAGCCCAGGGACAGGCCCCTACGAGCAGTACTTC.